This T cell receptor beta chain was observed in a study of cytomegalovirus exposure and HLA in healthy donors. V was clipped by 4 bases and J by 4 bases, with 16 bases between them. Germline V gene data show CDR1 as SEHNR and CDR2 as FQNEAQ (reference sequence). The CDR3 sequence is 15 residues long. The PCR had 60 Vbeta and 13 Jbeta primers. TCRdb keeps only in-frame clones here, not all; method: immunoSEQ multiplex PCR. This table holds 110,000 to 150,000 clones, 80% found once. Nominally healthy donors provided the samples, though records likely missed some immune exposures. The material sequenced was PBMCs. This TCR derives from a male donor in good health and CMV-seronegative. The V gene is TRBV7-9, the J gene TRBJ1-2; no clear D. The CDR3 loop reads CASSSPSLRVYGYTF. As DNA, the CDR3 is TGTGCCAGCAGCTCGCCCTCGTTGCGGGTCTATGGCTACACCTTC.